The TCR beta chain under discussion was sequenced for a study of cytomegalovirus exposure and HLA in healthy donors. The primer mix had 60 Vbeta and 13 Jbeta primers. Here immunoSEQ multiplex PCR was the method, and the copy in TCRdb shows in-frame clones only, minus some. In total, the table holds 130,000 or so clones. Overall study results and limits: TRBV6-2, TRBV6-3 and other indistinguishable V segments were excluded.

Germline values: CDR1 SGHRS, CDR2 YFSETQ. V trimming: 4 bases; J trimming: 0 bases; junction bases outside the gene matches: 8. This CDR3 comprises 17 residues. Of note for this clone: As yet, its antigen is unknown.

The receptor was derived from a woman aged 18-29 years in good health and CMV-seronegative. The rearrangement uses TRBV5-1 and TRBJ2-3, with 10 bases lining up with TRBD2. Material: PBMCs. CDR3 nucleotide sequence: TGCGCCAGCAGCGGGGGGACTAGCGCAACTAGCACAGATACGCAGTATTTT. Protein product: CASSGGTSATSTDTQYF.